A single sample gave rise to the 11 T cell receptor beta chains below, sequenced in a study of spatial heterogeneity in lung cancer. One entry per CDR3 protein results from TCRdb running MiXCR on the 5' RACE reads. Of approximately 90,000 distinct CDR3 sequences listed, over 8.5% were seen once; the top ten hold around 7%. Time point indicated: sample taken at primary tumor resection. Extraction of whole RNA from tumor, nontumor lung or frozen PBMC preceded unsorted sequencing. This specimen was PBMCs, taken at surgery. These receptors were taken from a male donor with early-stage non-small cell lung cancer.

This clonotype came up a few times. The chain recombines TRBV21-1 with TRBJ2-5. TRBV21-1 is marked as a pseudogene. This CDR3 spans 11 amino acids. In DNA form, the CDR3 reads TGTGCCAGCAGCAAAGAAGAGACCCAGTACTTC. Amino acid sequence: CASSKEETQYF.

V usage is TRBV21-1 and J usage is TRBJ2-4; the listed D gene, TRBD2, was not tested against the DNA. TRBV21-1 is recorded as a pseudogene. The CDR3 contains 16 residues. The CDR3 sequence: CASSKVATSGSRFQYF. CDR3 coding DNA: TGTGCCAGCAGCAAAGTTGCGACTAGCGGGAGCCGATTTCAGTACTTC.

For the CDR3, the DNA is TGTGCCACCAGTGATACGGGACACAGCACAGATACGCAGTATTTT. Amino acids: CATSDTGHSTDTQYF. The chain has TRBV24-1 and TRBJ2-3; tentatively, D is TRBD1 (6 bases). V lost 3 bases and J 0 bases, leaving 9 bases between the germline ends. Germline CDR1 KGHDR, CDR2 SFDVKD. This CDR3 comprises 15 residues.

There are many counts of this clonotype. The CDR3: CASSLTPAGTATIYF. CDR3 nucleotide sequence: TGTGCCAGCAGCCTTACCCCTGCTGGGACAGCAACCATATATTTT. This sequence joins TRBV3-1 and TRBJ1-3, with TRBD1 matching over 7 bases. CDR1 and CDR2 (germline): LGHDT, YNNKEL (reference sequence). V lost 4 bases, J lost 10 bases, and 13 bases stayed unmatched. This CDR3 region has 15 residues.

This clonotype was recorded a few times. The chain couples TRBV7-9 to TRBJ1-2, with a tentative D call TRBD1 (5 bases). Germline-derived CDR1 and CDR2 are SEHNR and FQNEAQ (reference sequence). This CDR3 region has 14 residues. Trimming removed 5 bases from V and 2 bases from J, with 12 bases in between. The DNA of the CDR3 is TGTGCCAGCAGCCCTGGGGACGGGAACTATGGCTACACCTTC. Translation gives CASSPGDGNYGYTF. The full variable domain, with the rest looked up from reference TRBV7-9 and TRBJ1-2, is DTGVSQNPRHKITKRGQNVTFRCDPISEHNRLYWYRQTLGQGPEFLTYFQNEAQLEKSRLLSDRFSAERPKGSFSTLEIQRTEQGDSAMYLCASSPGDGNYGYTFGSGTRLTVV.

This clonotype has a handful of counts. V is TRBV20-1 and J is TRBJ1-5, with D unclear. Germline V gene sequence: CDR1 DFQATT, CDR2 SNEGSKA (reference sequence). Trimming stripped 6 bases from V and 4 bases from J, with 10 bases between. This CDR3 has 12 residues. In DNA form, the CDR3 reads TGCAGTGCAAACCCGGGAAATCAGCCCCAGCATTTT. Translation gives CSANPGNQPQHF.

The CDR3 DNA follows: TGCGCCAGCAGCTCCACCGGGACGCTAAATTCACCCCTCCACTTT. It encodes CASSSTGTLNSPLHF. V usage is TRBV5-1 and J usage is TRBJ1-6; perhaps TRBD1 as D (5 bases). Per germline, CDR1 SGHRS and CDR2 YFSETQ. Trimming removed 3 bases at V and 7 bases at J, with 14 bases between. The CDR3 covers 15 residues.

This clonotype appeared many times. The chain uses TRBV25-1 and TRBJ1-1; 8 bases map to TRBD1. The trim removed 2 bases at V and 3 bases at J, leaving 5 bases unmatched. There are 15 residues in the CDR3. Germline-derived CDR1 and CDR2 are MGHDK and SYGVNS. CDR3 protein: CASSEPGQGDTEAFF. The CDR3 nucleotides are TGTGCCAGCAGTGAACCCGGACAGGGTGACACTGAAGCTTTCTTT.

This clonotype has at least ten counts. The chain uses TRBV5-5 and TRBJ2-3; D remains ambiguous. CDR3 length: 13 amino acids. Germline V lookup: CDR1 SGHKS, CDR2 YYEKEE (reference sequence). Trimming shortened V by 1 base and J by 5 bases, and 8 bases separated the two germline ends. CDR3 nucleotide sequence: TGTGCCAGCAGCTTGCCCTTCATAGATACGCAGTATTTT. This encodes CASSLPFIDTQYF.

This clonotype was recorded many times. The chain employs TRBV23-1 and TRBJ1-1, with D possibly being TRBD1 (5 bases). TRBV23-1 is an ORF; its function is uncertain. The CDR3 contains 12 residues. The V end was cut by 2 bases, the J end by 7 bases, with 8 bases between. CDR3 DNA sequence: TGCGCCAGCAGTCAAGGGGACGGTGAAGCTTTCTTT. Encoded protein: CASSQGDGEAFF.

This clonotype was seen many times. The rearrangement joins TRBV25-1 to TRBJ2-3, with D tentatively TRBD1 (5 bases). Per germline, CDR1 MGHDK and CDR2 SYGVNS. The CDR3 loop spans 13 amino acids. V was pared by 6 bases and J by 5 bases, with 12 bases between. CDR3 sequence: CASSSRVRDTQYF. The CDR3, as DNA: TGTGCCAGCAGCTCCAGGGTCAGAGATACGCAGTATTTT.